These T cell receptor beta chains were read from a single sample in a study of blood T cell repertoires in COVID-19. Clones were sequenced by immunoSEQ multiplex PCR, and TCRdb holds only the in-frame ones, with some missing. The profile shows 76,000 or so clones, about 90% of them singletons. Material for sequencing was peripheral blood. The source is a human donor in a cohort sampled during active COVID-19. Both conserved end residues are part of each CDR3. The D gene is left open where the match is weak. Clone size is given for some rows only: seen once, a few or many times, or a class if the clone is expanded.

clone size	D gene	V gene	J gene	CDR3 protein	CDR3 DNA
.	.	TRBV7-8	TRBJ2-3	CASSLGVDWSGGPYWDTQYF	TGTGCCAGCAGCTTAGGTGTTGACTGGAGTGGGGGCCCTTACTGGGATACGCAGTATTTT
.	.	TRBV27	TRBJ2-5	CASSRDQETQYF	TGTGCCAGCAGTCGGGACCAAGAGACCCAGTACTTC
.	.	TRBV11-2	TRBJ2-7	CATNAGGSYEQYF	TGTGCCACCAACGCTGGGGGGTCCTACGAGCAGTACTTC
.	.	TRBV27	TRBJ2-3	CASSLIGTLYTDTQYF	TGTGCCAGCAGTTTAATCGGGACACTTTACACAGATACGCAGTATTTT
.	TRBD1	TRBV10-3	TRBJ1-3	CAISDLSGGRSGNTIYF	TGTGCCATCAGTGATTTGTCAGGGGGCCGCTCTGGAAACACCATATATTTT
.	.	TRBV5-1	TRBJ2-2	CASSLGTAYTGELFF	TGCGCCAGCAGCTTGGGGACAGCATACACCGGGGAGCTGTTTTTT
.	TRBD1	TRBV9	TRBJ2-5	CASSSGQGLETQYF	TGTGCCAGCAGTTCCGGACAGGGTTTGGAGACCCAGTACTTC
.	.	TRBV12-3/TRBV12-4	TRBJ1-2	CASSLLSGQGYTF	TGTGCCAGCAGTTTATTATCTGGGCAGGGCTACACCTTC
.	.	TRBV7-2	TRBJ1-1	CASSSLGGGNTEAFF	TGTGCCAGCAGCTCCCTGGGAGGGGGAAACACTGAAGCTTTCTTT
.	TRBD1	TRBV6-5	TRBJ1-5	CASNIQGRQPQHF	TGTGCCAGCAATATACAGGGGAGGCAGCCCCAGCATTTT
.	.	TRBV3-1/TRBV3-2	TRBJ2-5	CASSRFVVEETQYF	TGTGCCAGCAGCCGCTTTGTGGTTGAGGAGACCCAGTACTTC
.	TRBD2	TRBV6-5	TRBJ2-3	CASTSGGATDTQYF	TGTGCCAGCACTAGCGGGGGGGCAACAGATACGCAGTATTTT
.	TRBD1	TRBV7-9	TRBJ2-1	CASSSGQGLSYNEQFF	TGTGCCAGCAGCTCCGGACAGGGGCTTTCCTACAATGAGCAGTTCTTC
.	.	TRBV2	TRBJ1-5	CASRTEWTGNQPQHF	TGTGCCAGCAGGACTGAGTGGACAGGCAATCAGCCCCAGCATTTT
.	.	TRBV19	TRBJ2-7	CASSHGSPYEQYF	TGTGCCAGTTCTCATGGCAGTCCCTACGAGCAGTACTTC
.	TRBD1	TRBV6-2/TRBV6-3	TRBJ1-1	CASSRPGQGGTEAFF	TGTGCCAGCAGCCGTCCGGGACAGGGAGGGACTGAAGCTTTCTTT
.	TRBD1	TRBV7-2	TRBJ1-2	CASSPIPGGFYGYTF	TGTGCCAGCAGCCCCATCCCAGGGGGCTTTTATGGCTACACCTTC
once	.	TRBV19	TRBJ2-7	CASSGDIPYEQYF	TGTGCCAGTAGCGGCGACATTCCCTACGAGCAGTACTTC
.	TRBD1	TRBV6-6	TRBJ1-6	CASSRTGAAYNSPLHF	TGTGCCAGCAGCCGGACAGGCGCCGCCTATAATTCACCCCTCCACTTT
.	TRBD1	TRBV5-6	TRBJ1-1	CASSRTGVNVWNTEAFF	TGTGCCAGCAGCCGGACAGGGGTGAATGTGTGGAACACTGAAGCTTTCTTT
.	TRBD1	TRBV29-1	TRBJ2-7	CSVVGDRGPYEQYF	TGCAGCGTTGTTGGGGACAGGGGGCCCTACGAGCAGTACTTC
once	.	TRBV11-1	TRBJ2-5	CASSDRTRGETQYF	TGTGCCAGCAGCGACCGGACTAGGGGGGAGACCCAGTACTTC
.	.	TRBV5-6	TRBJ2-3	CASSLRTTHVDTQYF	TGTGCCAGCAGCTTGAGGACTACACACGTGGATACGCAGTATTTT
.	TRBD1	TRBV7-8	TRBJ2-1	CASSLLGRGLDEQFF	TGTGCCAGCAGCTTATTGGGCAGGGGGCTGGATGAGCAGTTCTTC
.	TRBD1	TRBV23-1	TRBJ1-1	CASSRQGVKALLLFFRNTEAFF	TGCGCCAGCAGTCGACAGGGAGTAAAGGCTTTACTATTATTCTTTCGGAACACTGAAGCTTTCTTT
.	.	TRBV19	TRBJ1-4	CASSLGGATNEKLFF	TGTGCCAGTAGTCTCGGGGGTGCAACTAATGAAAAACTGTTTTTT
.	TRBD1	TRBV6-5	TRBJ2-7	CASSSGQGRPYEQYF	TGTGCCAGCAGTTCGGGACAGGGCCGTCCCTACGAGCAGTACTTC
.	TRBD2	TRBV18	TRBJ2-7	CASSPGLAAYGEQYF	TGTGCCAGCTCACCAGGACTAGCGGCGTATGGGGAGCAGTACTTC
once	TRBD2	TRBV5-1	TRBJ2-1	CASSPRTSGYNEQFF	TGCGCCAGCAGCCCTCGGACTAGCGGCTACAATGAGCAGTTCTTC
once	.	TRBV5-8	TRBJ2-3	CASSLRVGQYF	TGTGCCAGCAGCTTGCGGGTGGGGCAGTATTTT
.	.	TRBV21-1	TRBJ2-1	CASSNRDSRNNEQFF	TGTGCCAGCAGCAACCGGGACAGCAGGAACAATGAGCAGTTCTTC
.	TRBD1	TRBV19	TRBJ2-7	CASRGTGGSYEQYF	TGTGCCAGTAGAGGGACAGGGGGCTCCTACGAGCAGTACTTC
.	.	TRBV7-3	TRBJ2-5	CASSPQAGTGETQYF	TGTGCCAGCAGCCCCCAGGCCGGTACAGGAGAGACCCAGTACTTC
.	.	TRBV7-9	TRBJ2-3	CASSFEGRDTQYF	TGTGCCAGCAGCTTTGAGGGGAGGGATACGCAGTATTTT
.	TRBD2	TRBV4-2	TRBJ2-5	CASSPQTSGGAGETQYF	TGTGCCAGCAGCCCGCAGACTAGCGGGGGGGCCGGAGAGACCCAGTACTTC
.	.	TRBV11-2	TRBJ2-5	CASSLMDSGSKTQYF	TGTGCCAGCAGCTTAATGGATTCAGGGTCGAAGACCCAGTACTTC
.	TRBD2	TRBV5-4	TRBJ2-5	CASSPTRLTSDETQYF	TGTGCCAGCAGCCCAACACGTCTGACTAGCGACGAGACCCAGTACTTC
once	TRBD2	TRBV2	TRBJ2-5	CASSGPTSGGQETQYF	TGTGCCAGCAGTGGCCCGACTAGCGGGGGCCAAGAGACCCAGTACTTC
.	.	TRBV27	TRBJ1-6	CARDSFSPLHF	TGTGCCAGGGACAGTTTTTCACCCCTCCACTTT
.	.	TRBV6-6	TRBJ1-2	CASSQGGVTNYGYTF	TGTGCCAGCAGCCAAGGGGGGGTCACTAACTATGGCTACACCTTC